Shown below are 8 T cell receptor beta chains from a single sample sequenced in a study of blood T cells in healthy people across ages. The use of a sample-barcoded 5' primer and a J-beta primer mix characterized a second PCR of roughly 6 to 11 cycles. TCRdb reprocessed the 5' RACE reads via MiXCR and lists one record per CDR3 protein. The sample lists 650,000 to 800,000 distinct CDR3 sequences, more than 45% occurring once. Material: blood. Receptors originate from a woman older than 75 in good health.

CDR3 in DNA: TGTGCCAGCAGTCCTCGGGGGGAGACCTATAATTCACCCCTCCACTTT. It encodes CASSPRGETYNSPLHF. V is TRBV12-3 or TRBV12-4 and J is TRBJ1-6, with TRBD1 as a possible D gene (5 bases). The length of the CDR3 is 16 residues. Trimming removed 5 bases from V and 2 bases from J, with 13 bases in between.

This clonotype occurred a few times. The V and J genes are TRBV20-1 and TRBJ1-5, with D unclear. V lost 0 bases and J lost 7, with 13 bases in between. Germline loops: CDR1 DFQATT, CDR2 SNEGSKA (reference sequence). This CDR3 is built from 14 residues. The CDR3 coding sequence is TGCAGTGCTAGAGATTCAAGGATGCGCCAGCCCCAGCATTTT. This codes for CSARDSRMRQPQHF.

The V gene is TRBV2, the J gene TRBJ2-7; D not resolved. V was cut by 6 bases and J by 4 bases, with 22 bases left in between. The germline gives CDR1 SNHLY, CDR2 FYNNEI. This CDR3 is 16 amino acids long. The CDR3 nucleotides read TGTGCCAGCAGGGGCTTGACTCGTTTAACTGGGTACGAGCAGTACTTC. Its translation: CASRGLTRLTGYEQYF.

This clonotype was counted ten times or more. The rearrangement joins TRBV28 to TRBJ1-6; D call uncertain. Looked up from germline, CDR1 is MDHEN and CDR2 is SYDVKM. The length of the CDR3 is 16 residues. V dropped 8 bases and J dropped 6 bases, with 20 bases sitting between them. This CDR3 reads CASRPRGGFANSPLHF. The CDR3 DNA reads TGTGCCAGCCGACCCCGCGGAGGATTTGCTAATTCACCCCTCCACTTT.

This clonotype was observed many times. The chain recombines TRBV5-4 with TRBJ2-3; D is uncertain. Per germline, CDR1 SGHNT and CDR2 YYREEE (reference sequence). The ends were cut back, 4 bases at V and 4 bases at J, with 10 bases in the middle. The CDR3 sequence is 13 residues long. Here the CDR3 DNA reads TGTGCCAGCAGCCGCAAGGTGGCAGATACGCAGTATTTT. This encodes CASSRKVADTQYF.

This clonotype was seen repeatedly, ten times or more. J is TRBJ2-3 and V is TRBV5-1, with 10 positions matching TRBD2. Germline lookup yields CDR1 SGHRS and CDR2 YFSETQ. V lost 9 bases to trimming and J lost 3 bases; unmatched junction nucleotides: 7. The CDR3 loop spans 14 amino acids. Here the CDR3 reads CATYLAGATDTQYF. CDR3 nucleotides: TGCGCCACCTACCTAGCGGGGGCGACAGATACGCAGTATTTT.

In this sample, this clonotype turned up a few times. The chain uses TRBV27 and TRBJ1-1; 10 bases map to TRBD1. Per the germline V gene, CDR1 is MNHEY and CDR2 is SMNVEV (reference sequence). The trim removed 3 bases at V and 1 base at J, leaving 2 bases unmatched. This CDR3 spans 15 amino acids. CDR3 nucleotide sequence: TGTGCCAGCAGTTTCCGGGACAGGGGGAACACTGAAGCTTTCTTT. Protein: CASSFRDRGNTEAFF.

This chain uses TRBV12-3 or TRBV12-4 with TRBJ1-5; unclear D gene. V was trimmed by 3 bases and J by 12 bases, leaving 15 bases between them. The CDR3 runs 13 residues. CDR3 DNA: TGTGCCAGCAGTTTCCAACCCCCTCTTGGCCAGCATTTT. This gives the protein CASSFQPPLGQHF.